The T cell receptor beta chain described here comes from a study of CD8 T cells in Susac syndrome. Random hexamers primed reverse transcription of about 0.45 to 1 ug RNA. Amplification of TCR beta CDR3 spanned 54 Vbeta and 13 Jbeta via immunoSEQ multiplex PCR. TCRdb reprocessed the immunoSEQ multiplex PCR reads via MiXCR and lists one record per CDR3 protein. The sample has about 150,000 distinct CDR3 sequences; around 95% are singletons. A note on this clonotype: The antigen is not known.

Sequencing of TCR beta was performed on blood CD8+ T cells and on blood CD4+ T cells. While CD8+ and CD4+ T cells were isolated negatively, TEMRA cells were enriched by FACS. Overall study results and limits: Acknowledgment was made by the study that its TCR sequencing and HLA analysis involved a relatively small number of individuals.

The germline CDR1 and CDR2 sequences are MNHEY and SMNVEV (reference sequence). This CDR3 region has 17 residues. Trimming took 6 bases from V and 7 from J; bases not matched to a gene: 13. The specimen sequenced was CD8+ T cells from PBMCs. The receptor was isolated from a human donor with multiple sclerosis. The chain carries TRBV27 and TRBJ2-1; TRBD2 matches 12 bases. The CDR3, as DNA: TGTGCCAGCAGACCAATGCGCACCGGGACTAGCGGGAATGAGCAGTTCTTC. It codes for CASRPMRTGTSGNEQFF.